The 21 T cell receptor beta chains below all came from one sample that was sequenced in a study of regulatory T cells in long-lasting Graves disease. Arm-PCR of CDR3 regions with iRepertoire HTBI primers generated TCR beta libraries. Via MiXCR, TCRdb re-called the multiplex PCR reads, giving one row per CDR3 protein. The data show about 290,000 distinct CDR3 sequences, with roughly 21% seen just once and more than 50% held by the top ten. Regarding time point: persistent/refractory GD, antithyroid drugs over 5 years with positive TRAb. RNA extracted from PBMCs served as the sequencing template. Here the sequenced sample was peripheral blood mononuclear cells (PBMCs), taken when the disease was refractory, from a patient treated with antithyroid drugs. The receptors shown here come from a female donor with Graves disease.

This sequence joins TRBV28 and TRBJ2-2; the match to TRBD2 covers 10 bases. The trim removed 6 bases at V and 5 bases at J, leaving 6 bases unmatched. Per germline, CDR1 MDHEN and CDR2 SYDVKM. There are 15 residues in the CDR3. CDR3 amino acids: CASSDRSGRTGELFF. DNA of the CDR3: TGTGCCAGCAGCGATCGTAGCGGGAGGACCGGGGAGCTGTTTTTT. Using reference TRBV28 and TRBJ2-2 for the parts outside the CDR3, the full variable domain is DVKVTQSSRYLVKRTGEKVFLECVQDMDHENMFWYRQDPGLGLRLIYFSYDVKMKEKGDIPEGYSVSREKKERFSLILESASTNQTSMYLCASSDRSGRTGELFFGEGSRLTVL.

This clonotype has just a few counts. This rearrangement joins TRBV6-2 or TRBV6-3 to TRBJ2-5; possible D gene TRBD2, 5 bases. This CDR3 is built from 14 residues. V lost 8 bases to trimming and J lost 5 bases, with 18 bases between them. Germline V gene lookup returns CDR1 MNHEY and CDR2 SVGEGT. The CDR3 reads CASRKGGWAETQYF. In DNA, the CDR3 is TGTGCCAGCCGAAAAGGAGGTTGGGCGGAGACCCAGTACTTC.

The chain couples TRBV7-9 to TRBJ1-1, with D hard to call. The ends were cut back, 5 bases at V and 7 bases at J, with 14 bases in the middle. The CDR3 is 13 amino acids. From germline, CDR1 is SEHNR and CDR2 FQNEAQ (reference sequence). In DNA, the CDR3 is TGTGCCAGCAGCCCACCCGCGGATAGTGAAGCTTTCTTT. Translated: CASSPPADSEAFF.

In its sample, this clonotype was seen a few times. The V and J genes are TRBV27 and TRBJ1-2; no clear D. The V end lost 3 bases, the J end lost 6 bases, and 11 bases lay between the germline ends. The CDR3 is 13 residues long. The V gene's germline CDR1 is MNHEY and CDR2 SMNVEV (reference sequence). Here the CDR3 reads CASSFGPLNGYTF. The CDR3 DNA is TGTGCCAGCAGTTTTGGCCCCCTGAATGGCTACACCTTC.

The V and J genes are TRBV28 and TRBJ1-2; D uncertain. CDR1 is MDHEN and CDR2 is SYDVKM in the germline V gene. Trimming removed 5 bases from V and 1 base from J, with 11 bases in between. The CDR3 consists of 14 residues. The CDR3 sequence: CASSTPTFNYGYTF. The CDR3 DNA is TGTGCCAGCAGTACCCCGACCTTTAACTATGGCTACACCTTC.

This clonotype was recorded at least ten times. V usage is TRBV2 and J usage is TRBJ2-3, with a possible D match to TRBD2 (6 bases). V lost 5 bases, J lost 2 bases, and 8 bases lay in between. This CDR3 comprises 13 residues. Germline V CDR1 and CDR2: SNHLY, FYNNEI. This CDR3 reads CASSRDSTDTQYF. CDR3 in DNA: TGTGCCAGCAGTCGGGACTCCACAGATACGCAGTATTTT.

This clonotype was seen ten or more times. This chain uses TRBV7-2 with TRBJ2-5; D is perhaps TRBD2 (5 bases). The CDR3 has 12 residues. V shed 2 bases and J shed 7 bases, with 8 bases lying between them. The germline CDR1 and CDR2 sequences are SGHTA and FQGNSA. The CDR3 region is CASSLSSGTQYF. CDR3 nucleotides: TGTGCCAGCAGCTTATCCAGCGGGACCCAGTACTTC.

The chain carries TRBV9 and TRBJ1-6, with a possible D match to TRBD1 (6 bases). Trimming took 2 bases from V and 4 from J, leaving 10 bases between them. The CDR3 is 15 amino acids. The V gene's germline CDR1 is SGDLS and CDR2 YYNGEE. CDR3 region: CASSVIGQYNSPLHF. The CDR3 DNA sequence: TGTGCCAGCAGCGTCATCGGACAGTATAATTCACCCCTCCACTTT.

The chain joins TRBV19 to TRBJ1-5; 10 positions agree with TRBD1. Germline V CDR1 and CDR2: LNHDA, SQIVND (reference sequence). The CDR3 is made up of 14 amino acids. J was trimmed by 2 bases and V by 9 bases; bases with no gene match: 4. The CDR3, as DNA: TGTGCCAGCGCCGGGACAGGGGGCAATCAGCCCCAGCATTTT. As protein: CASAGTGGNQPQHF.

A few counts support this clonotype. The chain recombines TRBV10-3 with TRBJ1-5; 9 bases fit TRBD1. The junction had 16 bases not matched to a gene; V was cut back by 11 bases and J by 2 bases. The V gene's germline CDR1 is ENHRY and CDR2 SYGVKD. The CDR3 totals 17 residues. The CDR3 sequence is CALDESGQGRGNQPQHF. The CDR3 nucleotides read TGTGCCCTGGATGAGAGCGGACAGGGGCGAGGCAATCAGCCCCAGCATTTT.

This clonotype was found many times. The gene calls are TRBV20-1 and TRBJ2-5; perhaps D is TRBD1 or TRBD2 (5 bases each). V was trimmed by 6 bases and J by 1 base, leaving 9 bases between them. Germline assignment: CDR1 DFQATT and CDR2 SNEGSKA (reference sequence). The CDR3 runs 12 residues. As DNA, the CDR3 is TGCAGTGCCGGGACCACCCAAGAGACCCAGTACTTC. Residues: CSAGTTQETQYF.

V and J are TRBV14 and TRBJ2-5; the match to TRBD2 covers 13 bases. CDR3 size: 15 residues. Looked up from germline, CDR1 is SGHDN and CDR2 is FVKESK. J lost 5 bases, V lost 5 bases, and 5 bases had no gene match. The CDR3 region is CASSIGLAGVETQYF. The CDR3 nucleotides read TGTGCCAGCAGCATCGGACTAGCGGGAGTTGAGACCCAGTACTTC.

This clonotype was seen more than once but under ten times. DNA for the CDR3: TGCAGTGCCACAGGGTGGGACACTGAAGCTTTCTTT. Amino acid sequence: CSATGWDTEAFF. This sequence joins TRBV20-1 and TRBJ1-1; D is perhaps TRBD1 (6 bases). Germline CDR1 is DFQATT and CDR2 is SNEGSKA (reference sequence). V was trimmed by 6 bases and J by 3 bases, leaving 11 bases between them. The CDR3 totals 12 residues.

This clonotype was found many times. The chain has TRBV28 and TRBJ1-6; weak D call: TRBD1 (5 bases). V was shortened by 5 bases and J by 9 bases, with 17 bases between the two germline ends. Germline CDR1 MDHEN, CDR2 SYDVKM. The CDR3 covers 15 residues. The CDR3 DNA reads TGTGCCAGCAGTGAAGCTCAACCTAGGGGTTCACCCCTCCACTTT. Protein product: CASSEAQPRGSPLHF.

The chain joins TRBV20-1 to TRBJ2-1; tentatively, D is TRBD2 (7 bases). The V end lost 5 bases, the J end lost 7 bases, and 21 bases lay between the germline ends. Germline values: CDR1 DFQATT, CDR2 SNEGSKA (reference sequence). The CDR3 contains 15 residues. The DNA of the CDR3 is TGCAGTGCTGGAGGGGGGGGGGAGGCGGGGAATGAGCAGTTCTTC. Protein: CSAGGGGEAGNEQFF.

This clonotype has just a few counts. The rearrangement joins TRBV20-1 to TRBJ1-5, with TRBD1 as a possible D gene (6 bases). V was trimmed by 3 bases and J by 3 bases, leaving 18 bases between them. The CDR3 sequence is 16 residues long. Germline V gives CDR1 DFQATT, CDR2 SNEGSKA (reference sequence). The CDR3 loop reads CSASPRGFRDNQPQHF. CDR3 nucleotide sequence: TGCAGTGCTAGTCCTAGGGGGTTCAGGGACAATCAGCCCCAGCATTTT.

This chain joins TRBV20-1 and TRBJ2-7; 7 bases align to TRBD2. With V trimmed by 0 bases and J by 0 bases, 5 bases remained unmatched. Germline loops: CDR1 DFQATT, CDR2 SNEGSKA (reference sequence). The CDR3 extends over 15 amino acids. CDR3 DNA sequence: TGCAGTGCTAGAGATCACCAGCGGGACTCCTACGAGCAGTACTTC. Protein: CSARDHQRDSYEQYF.

The sample holds many counts of this clonotype. The CDR3 bases are TGTGCCTGGAGTGCCGGACAGGACTATGGCTACACCTTC. Its protein is CAWSAGQDYGYTF. The chain uses TRBV30 and TRBJ1-2; 7 positions agree with TRBD1. Germline V CDR1 and CDR2: GTSNPN, SVGIG (reference sequence). The CDR3 contains 13 residues. With 1 base clipped from V and 3 bases from J, the junction kept 2 bases outside the gene matches.

This clonotype was seen a single time. J is TRBJ1-2 and V is TRBV30, with 10 bases lining up with TRBD1. The germline V gene encodes CDR1 GTSNPN and CDR2 SVGIG (reference sequence). The CDR3 sequence is 13 residues long. V lost 8 bases and J lost 3; bases outside the gene matches: 6. CDR3 residues: CAADRGLDYGYTF. Written as DNA, the CDR3 is TGTGCCGCCGACAGGGGGCTGGACTATGGCTACACCTTC.

The table lists this clonotype with a few counts. The CDR3 protein is CASSSGQGEVESTEAFF. The CDR3 region has the DNA TGTGCCAGCAGCTCAGGGCAGGGTGAAGTCGAGAGCACTGAAGCTTTCTTT. The chain joins TRBV13 to TRBJ1-1; D is possibly TRBD1 (5 bases). Trimming took 4 bases from V and 4 from J, leaving 22 bases between them. The length of the CDR3 is 17 residues. Germline V gene lookup returns CDR1 PRHDT and CDR2 FYEKMQ (reference sequence).

This clonotype was counted between two and nine times. This chain joins TRBV20-1 and TRBJ1-2, with TRBD1 identical over 7 bases. The germline gives CDR1 DFQATT, CDR2 SNEGSKA (reference sequence). Trimming cost V 6 bases and J 4 bases; bases outside gene matches: 8. This CDR3 comprises 13 residues. The CDR3 coding sequence is TGCAGTGCCGCGACAGGGATGGGCTATGGCTACACCTTC. Residues: CSAATGMGYGYTF.